These T cell receptor beta chains were read from a single sample in a study of OX40 agonist ivuxolimab in advanced cancers. Sequencing used immunoSEQ multiplex PCR; TCRdb keeps in-frame clones, though not all of them. This sample has tens of thousands of clones; 80% occur once, and the top ten carry under 3%. The specimen was CD4+ or CD8+ T cells sorted from blood, collected in a trial of the OX40 agonist ivuxolimab. Source of these receptors: an adult with an advanced solid tumor such as melanoma, head and neck, liver or kidney cancer. CDR3s include the opening cysteine and the closing phenylalanine or tryptophan. Each record gives: D gene, V gene, J gene, clone size, CDR3 protein, CDR3 DNA. D genes are given only for firm matches. A clone size is listed for some rows: how often the clone was seen (once, few, many), or a class if it is expanded.

TRBD2,TRBV2,TRBJ2-1,.,CASSEQRGLENEQFF,TGTGCCAGCAGTGAGCAGCGGGGGTTAGAGAATGAGCAGTTCTTC
.,TRBV2,TRBJ2-6,.,CASSEDTAGANVLTF,TGTGCCAGCAGTGAAGATACGGCTGGGGCCAACGTCCTGACTTTC
.,TRBV5-6,TRBJ1-1,once,CASSPDRRRVAFF,TGTGCCAGCAGCCCGGATCGCAGAAGGGTAGCTTTCTTT
TRBD1,TRBV11-2,TRBJ2-7,.,CASSLSPRGLYEQYF,TGTGCCAGCAGCTTATCCCCCAGGGGGCTCTACGAGCAGTACTTC
.,TRBV4-1,TRBJ2-5,.,CASSHWIGTPPETQYF,TGCGCCAGCAGCCATTGGATCGGCACCCCACCAGAGACCCAGTACTTC
.,TRBV6-1,TRBJ2-7,.,CASSGTFQGKQYF,TGTGCCAGCAGCGGGACATTTCAAGGCAAGCAGTACTTC
.,TRBV7-9,TRBJ1-1,.,CASSLAGGSNTEAFF,TGTGCCAGCAGCTTAGCGGGCGGTTCTAACACTGAAGCTTTCTTT
.,TRBV10-2,TRBJ2-7,medium-sized,CASSAPDLATYEQYF,TGCGCCAGCAGTGCCCCGGATCTTGCGACCTACGAGCAGTACTTC
.,TRBV5-6,TRBJ2-3,.,CASSAPAATQYF,TGTGCCAGCAGCGCCCCGGCAGCTACGCAGTATTTT
TRBD2,TRBV19,TRBJ2-1,once,CASRLRSGGANEQFF,TGTGCCAGTAGGCTCCGTAGCGGGGGGGCCAATGAGCAGTTCTTC
TRBD2,TRBV5-5,TRBJ2-7,.,CASSSQGLAAYEQYF,TGTGCCAGCAGCTCTCAGGGACTAGCGGCCTACGAGCAGTACTTC
.,TRBV10-1,TRBJ2-5,.,CASSEGVNFQETQYF,TGCGCCAGCAGTGAGGGGGTAAACTTTCAAGAGACCCAGTACTTC
.,TRBV6-6,TRBJ2-1,once,CASSYEGDEQFF,TGTGCCAGCAGTTACGAGGGGGATGAGCAGTTCTTC
TRBD2,TRBV7-3,TRBJ2-1,.,CASSSSGTNPYNEQFF,TGTGCCAGCAGCTCCTCCGGGACTAACCCCTACAATGAGCAGTTCTTC
.,TRBV6-6,TRBJ2-3,.,CASSYSSLSTDTQYF,TGTGCCAGCAGTTACTCGTCCCTCAGCACAGATACGCAGTATTTT
TRBD2,TRBV19,TRBJ2-1,.,CASSISGGSSYNEQFF,TGTGCCAGTAGTATCTCGGGGGGGAGCTCCTACAATGAGCAGTTCTTC
TRBD2,TRBV28,TRBJ2-7,few,CASITSGRGEQYF,TGTGCCAGCATCACGAGCGGGAGAGGGGAGCAGTACTTC
TRBD1,TRBV25-1,TRBJ1-4,.,CASSVQDRADEKLFF,TGTGCCAGCAGTGTGCAGGACAGGGCGGATGAAAAACTGTTTTTT
TRBD2,TRBV23-1,TRBJ2-1,.,CASSQSHGTRRWPAHEQFF,TGCGCCAGCAGTCAATCGCACGGGACTAGACGGTGGCCTGCCCATGAGCAGTTCTTC
TRBD1,TRBV11-3,TRBJ2-1,.,CASSRGQGASNEQFF,TGTGCCAGCAGCCGGGGACAGGGGGCGAGCAATGAGCAGTTCTTC
.,TRBV18,TRBJ2-5,.,CASSPEETQYF,TGTGCCAGCTCACCAGAAGAGACCCAGTACTTC
.,TRBV28,TRBJ2-3,.,CASSWGSGPGEDTQYF,TGTGCCAGCAGTTGGGGGAGCGGGCCCGGCGAGGATACGCAGTATTTT
.,TRBV30,TRBJ1-5,few,CAWSVKRRTNQPQHF,TGTGCCTGGAGTGTAAAGCGCAGGACCAATCAGCCCCAGCATTTT
TRBD2,TRBV4-2,TRBJ2-1,.,CASSDGGGSSYNEQFF,TGTGCCAGCAGCGACGGCGGGGGGAGCTCCTACAATGAGCAGTTCTTC
.,TRBV5-6,TRBJ1-2,.,CASSSLRRGRGYTF,TGTGCCAGCAGCTCCCTTAGGAGGGGGAGAGGCTACACCTTC
.,TRBV10-2,TRBJ1-2,.,CASTLGWGGYGYTF,TGCGCCAGCACCCTTGGGTGGGGTGGCTATGGCTACACCTTC
.,TRBV19,TRBJ2-3,.,CASSIALPSTDTQYF,TGTGCCAGTAGTATAGCACTACCTAGCACAGATACGCAGTATTTT